This entry is about one T cell receptor beta chain. The data are from a study of blood T cell repertoires in COVID-19. Study as a whole: Donors in the United States, Italy and Spain gave samples during acute or convalescent COVID-19. From T cells, B-cell-depleted T cells, or PBMCs came the material, which was cDNA or gDNA.

Original analysis: Reference gene primers were amplified, and this amplification served to estimate nucleated cell counts. Data came from immunoSEQ multiplex PCR; TCRdb stores just in-frame clones and leaves some out. V and J calls and clone size are copied from that table; D and trimming were computed from the DNA. Of around 100,000 clones in the sample, around 83% are singletons; the top ten hold approximately 2%. The V and J ends lost 4 bases and 0 bases respectively, with 17 bases between them. Germline values: CDR1 SGHRS, CDR2 YFSETQ. There are 17 residues in the CDR3. The sequenced sample was peripheral blood. The gene calls are TRBV5-1 and TRBJ1-3; D is perhaps TRBD1 (6 bases). The sequence was collected from a man between 65 and 85 years old with active or convalescent COVID-19. The CDR3 nucleotides read TGCGCCAGCAGCCGAGAAAGGGGGGGAAGCTCTGGAAACACCATATATTTT. This translates into CASSRERGGSSGNTIYF.